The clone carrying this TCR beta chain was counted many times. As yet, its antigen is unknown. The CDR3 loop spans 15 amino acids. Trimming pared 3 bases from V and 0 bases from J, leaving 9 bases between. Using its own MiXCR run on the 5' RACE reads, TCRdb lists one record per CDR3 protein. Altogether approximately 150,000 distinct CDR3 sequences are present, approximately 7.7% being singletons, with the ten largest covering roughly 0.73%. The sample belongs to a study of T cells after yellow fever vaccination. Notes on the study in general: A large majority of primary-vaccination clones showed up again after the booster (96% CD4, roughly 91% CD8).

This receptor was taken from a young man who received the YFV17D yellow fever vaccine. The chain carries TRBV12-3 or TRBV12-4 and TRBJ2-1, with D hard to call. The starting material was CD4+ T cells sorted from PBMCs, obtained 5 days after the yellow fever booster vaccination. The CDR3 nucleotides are TGTGCCAGCAGTTTTCGCGGAAGCTCCTACAATGAGCAGTTCTTC. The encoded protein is CASSFRGSSYNEQFF.